The present T cell receptor beta chain was sequenced within a study of blood T cell repertoires in COVID-19. Study at large: Collection of acute and convalescent COVID-19 samples took place in the United States, Italy and Spain. From T cells, B-cell-depleted T cells, or PBMCs came the material, which was cDNA or gDNA.

This clone was seen only a few times. There are 15 residues in the CDR3. Trimming cost V 6 bases and J 1 base; bases outside gene matches: 6. Per germline, CDR1 SGHAT and CDR2 FQNNGV. As originally analysed: The assay estimated nucleated cells by amplifying reference gene primers. The method was immunoSEQ multiplex PCR; TCRdb's version includes in-frame clones alone and lacks a portion of them. That table furnishes V, J and clone size, whereas the DNA furnished D and trimming. The table includes 210,000 or so clones, around 90% detected once. The specimen sequenced was peripheral blood. The sequence was obtained from a man aged 18 to 30 with active or convalescent COVID-19. V is TRBV11-2 and J is TRBJ2-3, with 8 nucleotides matching TRBD2. The CDR3 bases are TGTGCCAGCAGTCAAGCGGGAGCAGGCACAGATACGCAGTATTTT. It codes for CASSQAGAGTDTQYF.